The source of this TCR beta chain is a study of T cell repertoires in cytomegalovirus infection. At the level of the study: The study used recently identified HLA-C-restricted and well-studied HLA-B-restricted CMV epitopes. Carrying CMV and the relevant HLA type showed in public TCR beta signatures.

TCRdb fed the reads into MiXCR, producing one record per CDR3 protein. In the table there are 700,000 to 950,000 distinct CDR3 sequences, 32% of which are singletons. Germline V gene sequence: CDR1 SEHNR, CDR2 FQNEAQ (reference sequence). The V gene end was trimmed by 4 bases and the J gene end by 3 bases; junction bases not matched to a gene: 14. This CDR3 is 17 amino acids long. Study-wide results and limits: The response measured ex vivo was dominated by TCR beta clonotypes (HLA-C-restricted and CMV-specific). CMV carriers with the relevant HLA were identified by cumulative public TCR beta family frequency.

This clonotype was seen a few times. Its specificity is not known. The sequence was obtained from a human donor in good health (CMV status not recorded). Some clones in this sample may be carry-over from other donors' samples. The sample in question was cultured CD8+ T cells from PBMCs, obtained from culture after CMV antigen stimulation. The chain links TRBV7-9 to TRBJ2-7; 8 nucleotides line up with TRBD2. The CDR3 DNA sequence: TGTGCCAGCAGCTACGTTCGGTCTAGCGGGCCCTACTACGAGCAGTACGTC. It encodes CASSYVRSSGPYYEQYV.